These 26 T cell receptor beta chains were all obtained from the same sample, sequenced in a study of control samples from healthy donors and cancer patients. Measured with immunoSEQ multiplex PCR; TCRdb has only the in-frame clones, and not every one. The data show some 95,000 clones, 80% to 95% seen once. The sample taken for sequencing was blood. The receptors were sampled from a human donor in good health. The donor label of this sample is uncertain.

The J gene is TRBJ1-1, the V gene TRBV3-1 (or the pseudogene TRBV3-2); D is uncertain. The V end was cut by 0 bases, the J end by 1 base, with 6 bases between. The germline gives CDR1 LGHDT, CDR2 YNNKEL (reference sequence). The CDR3 length is 14 residues. The CDR3 here is CASSQDLRNTEAFF. CDR3 coding DNA: TGTGCCAGCAGCCAAGATCTCAGGAACACTGAAGCTTTCTTT.

The V gene is TRBV5-6, the J gene TRBJ2-5, with 10 bases identical to TRBD2. Trimming at V came to 2 bases and at J to 3 bases, leaving 7 bases not matched to a gene. Germline V gene data show CDR1 as SGHDT and CDR2 as YYEEEE. There are 16 residues in the CDR3. For the CDR3, the DNA is TGTGCCAGCAGCTTAGCCCGGCTAGCGGGGGAAGAGACCCAGTACTTC. Amino acids: CASSLARLAGEETQYF. Looking up the rest from reference TRBV5-6 and TRBJ2-5 gives the full variable domain: DAGVTQSPTHLIKTRGQQVTLRCSPKSGHDTVSWYQQALGQGPQFIFQYYEEEERQRGNFPDRFSGHQFPNYSSELNVNALLLGDSALYLCASSLARLAGEETQYFGPGTRLLVL.

This chain links TRBV11-2 with TRBJ2-1; 7 positions agree with TRBD2. CDR1 is SGHAT, CDR2 FQNNGV, per germline. V was pared by 1 base and J by 5 bases, with 5 bases of the junction left unmatched. The CDR3 totals 15 residues. The CDR3 bases are TGTGCCAGCAGCTTAGCGGCAGGGAGGGACAATGAGCAGTTCTTC. Protein: CASSLAAGRDNEQFF.

The gene calls are TRBV21-1 and TRBJ2-7; the D call in the table, TRBD1, was not verified against the DNA. TRBV21-1 is designated a pseudogene. The CDR3 spans 15 residues. The CDR3 nucleotides are TGTGCCAGCATCGGGACAGGGCACCACTCCTACGAGCAGTACTTC. This encodes CASIGTGHHSYEQYF.

J is TRBJ2-3 and V is TRBV6-5; 8 positions match TRBD2. The CDR3 is made up of 15 amino acids. After removal of 2 bases from V and 2 bases from J, the junction contained 3 bases not matched to a gene. CDR1 MNHEY and CDR2 SVGAGI come from the germline V gene. CDR3 in DNA: TGTGCCAGCAGTTACGGGCGGGGGGACACAGATACGCAGTATTTT. Its translation is CASSYGRGDTDTQYF.

The chain employs TRBV3-1 (or the pseudogene TRBV3-2) and TRBJ2-7; D uncertain. This CDR3 comprises 12 residues. Germline loops: CDR1 LGHDT, CDR2 YNNKEL (reference sequence). Trimming removed 9 bases at V and 8 bases at J, with 17 bases between. CDR3 DNA sequence: TGTGCCAGTACCGGTCGAACAGTCAAGCAGTACTTC. Amino acids: CASTGRTVKQYF.

By share of the sample, this clone is medium-sized. V and J are TRBV5-8 and TRBJ2-2; 11 bases align to TRBD2. The germline gives CDR1 SGHTS, CDR2 YDEGEE. CDR3 length: 18 amino acids. The V segment lost 4 bases and the J segment 4 bases; nucleotides outside the gene matches: 12. The CDR3 loop is CASSPPDSGGAPTGELFF. CDR3 bases: TGTGCCAGCAGCCCCCCGGATAGCGGGGGGGCCCCCACCGGGGAGCTGTTTTTT.

The rearrangement joins TRBV27 to TRBJ2-7, with D unclear. Looked up from germline, CDR1 is MNHEY and CDR2 is SMNVEV (reference sequence). The CDR3 extends over 16 amino acids. Trimming removed 4 bases at V and 0 bases at J, with 16 bases between. CDR3 amino acids: CASSSVTPISSYEQYF. CDR3 in DNA: TGTGCCAGCAGTTCCGTGACTCCAATCAGCTCCTACGAGCAGTACTTC.

This sequence joins TRBV29-1 and TRBJ2-1; D uncertain. The CDR3 is 14 amino acids. Germline-derived CDR1 and CDR2 are SQVTM and ANQGSEA. Trimming cost V 2 bases and J 0 bases, with 8 bases left between them. Here the CDR3 reads CSVEWAVSYNEQFF. The CDR3 DNA is TGCAGCGTTGAATGGGCCGTCTCCTACAATGAGCAGTTCTTC.

J is TRBJ2-1 and V is TRBV6-2 or TRBV6-3; 8 bases are a match to TRBD1. The junction had 8 bases not matched to a gene; V was cut back by 5 bases and J by 8 bases. The length of the CDR3 is 14 residues. Germline lookup yields CDR1 MNHEY and CDR2 SVGEGT. The CDR3 sequence is CASSPRTGWDEQFF. The CDR3 DNA follows: TGTGCCAGCAGTCCACGGACAGGGTGGGATGAGCAGTTCTTC.

The gene calls are TRBV5-6 and TRBJ1-5; D is undetermined. The CDR3 has 16 residues. Germline V gene lookup returns CDR1 SGHDT and CDR2 YYEEEE. Trimming took 0 bases from V and 4 from J, leaving 14 bases between them. The CDR3: CASSLAGSGRNQPQHF. The CDR3 DNA reads TGTGCCAGCAGCTTGGCCGGGTCAGGACGAAATCAGCCCCAGCATTTT.

This chain joins TRBV9 and TRBJ2-1; 9 nucleotides agree with TRBD1. The CDR3 covers 16 residues. The trim removed 6 bases at V and 4 bases at J, leaving 11 bases unmatched. The germline CDR1 and CDR2 sequences are SGDLS and YYNGEE. The CDR3 reads CASTPGPGQGYNEQFF. The CDR3 DNA is TGTGCCAGCACCCCCGGGCCGGGACAGGGTTACAATGAGCAGTTCTTC.

V usage is TRBV9 and J usage is TRBJ2-2, with D possibly called TRBD1 or TRBD2 (5 bases each). From germline, CDR1 is SGDLS and CDR2 YYNGEE. Deletions cut 4 bases from V and 3 bases from J, with 13 bases between. The CDR3 contains 15 residues. CDR3 in DNA: TGTGCCAGCAGCCCTAGGGACCTAGACACCGGGGAGCTGTTTTTT. This translates into CASSPRDLDTGELFF.

The rearrangement links TRBV7-2 to TRBJ1-3; no firm D call. The CDR3 is 15 residues long. From germline, CDR1 is SGHTA and CDR2 FQGNSA. V was cut by 4 bases and J by 0 bases, with 10 bases left in between. CDR3 in DNA: TGTGCCAGCAGCTCAGACAATGGCTCTGGAAACACCATATATTTT. This gives the protein CASSSDNGSGNTIYF. The complete variable domain, with remaining parts taken from reference TRBV7-2 and TRBJ1-3, reads GAGVSQSPSNKVTEKGKDVELRCDPISGHTALYWYRQSLGQGLEFLIYFQGNSAPDKSGLPSDRFSAERTGGSVSTLTIQRTQQEDSAVYLCASSSDNGSGNTIYFGEGSWLTVV.

The genes are TRBV24-1 and TRBJ2-5; weak D call: TRBD1 (6 bases). The CDR3 is 14 amino acids. V lost 4 bases and J 5 bases, leaving 13 bases between the germline ends. The germline CDR1 and CDR2 sequences are KGHDR and SFDVKD. CDR3 in amino acids: CATSDPTGMETQYF. The DNA for the CDR3 is TGTGCCACCAGTGACCCTACAGGGATGGAGACCCAGTACTTC.

V gene TRBV10-3 combines with J gene TRBJ1-5; D is uncertain. Per the germline V gene, CDR1 is ENHRY and CDR2 is SYGVKD. Trimming removed 3 bases at V and 1 base at J, with 10 bases between. The CDR3 is 15 residues long. The CDR3 reads CAISDSGSSNQPQHF. The CDR3 DNA reads TGTGCCATCAGTGACTCGGGATCAAGCAATCAGCCCCAGCATTTT.

This clone was recorded only once. This sequence joins TRBV6-5 and TRBJ1-5, with D perhaps TRBD1 (5 bases). The germline V and J ends were trimmed by 6 bases and 3 bases, with 12 bases remaining between them. The CDR3 has 14 residues. Germline CDR1 MNHEY, CDR2 SVGAGI. This chain's CDR3 is CASRPDRYNQPQHF. DNA of the CDR3: TGTGCCAGCAGACCCGACAGATACAATCAGCCCCAGCATTTT.

Regarding this clone: Other DNA sequences in this sample translate to the same CDR3. The chain joins TRBV29-1 to TRBJ1-3, with D tentatively TRBD1 (5 bases). CDR1 is SQVTM, CDR2 ANQGSEA, per germline. The CDR3 is made up of 13 amino acids. V lost 4 bases to trimming and J lost 2 bases, with 9 bases between them. The CDR3 bases are TGCAGCGTTGGGGACGGTACTGGAAACACCATATATTTT. This gives the protein CSVGDGTGNTIYF.

The chain recombines TRBV7-2 with TRBJ2-1; D is unclear. With 5 bases removed from V and 5 bases from J, the gap between germline ends came to 10 bases. The CDR3 is 13 amino acids. CDR1 and CDR2 from the germline V gene are SGHTA and FQGNSA. In nucleotides, the CDR3 is TGTGCCAGCAGCCCACCGGTCAACAATGAGCAGTTCTTC. It is translated as CASSPPVNNEQFF.

J is TRBJ1-2 and V is TRBV6-6, with TRBD1 matching 10 bases. V trimming: 4 bases; J trimming: 4 bases; junction bases outside the gene matches: 9. The CDR3 is 16 residues long. Germline-derived CDR1 and CDR2 are MNHNY and SVGAGI (reference sequence). In DNA form, the CDR3 reads TGTGCCAGCAGTTCCTCGGACAGGGGGGCGGTCTATGGCTACACCTTC. Protein product: CASSSSDRGAVYGYTF.

J is TRBJ2-2 and V is TRBV9, with D uncertain. This CDR3 region has 12 residues. Trimming removed 0 bases from V and 5 bases from J, with 2 bases in between. Germline V gene lookup returns CDR1 SGDLS and CDR2 YYNGEE. The DNA of the CDR3 is TGTGCCAGCAGCGTAGGTACCGGGGAGCTGTTTTTT. Its translation is CASSVGTGELFF.

The chain joins TRBV6-5 to TRBJ1-1; D might be TRBD1 (5 bases). The CDR3 runs 14 residues. CDR1 MNHEY and CDR2 SVGAGI come from the germline V gene. V lost 6 bases and J lost 1, with 12 bases in between. CDR3 loop: CASSPGQGNTEAFF. The CDR3 bases are TGTGCCAGCAGCCCCGGGCAGGGGAACACTGAAGCTTTCTTT.

This clone is large. The V call is TRBV6-1, the J call TRBJ1-6; 7 bases map to TRBD1. J gave up 10 bases and V 1 base, and 4 bases lay outside the gene matches. The CDR3 length is 14 residues. Per germline, CDR1 MNHNS and CDR2 SASEGT. The CDR3 sequence: CASSEETGPSPLHF. CDR3 nucleotides: TGTGCCAGCAGTGAAGAGACAGGGCCCTCACCCCTCCACTTT.

The chain combines TRBV6-2 or TRBV6-3 with TRBJ2-5; D is unresolved. V lost 4 bases and J 2 bases, leaving 11 bases between the germline ends. The CDR3 loop spans 14 amino acids. CDR1 MNHEY and CDR2 SVGEGT come from the germline V gene. The CDR3 coding sequence is TGTGCCAGCAGTTCTCGGGCAGAACAAGAGACCCAGTACTTC. Its translation is CASSSRAEQETQYF.

The rearrangement links TRBV3-1 (or the pseudogene TRBV3-2) to TRBJ2-7; 7 nucleotides line up with TRBD1. This CDR3 has 14 residues. Trimming took 4 bases from V and 5 from J; bases not matched to a gene: 8. Germline CDR1 reads LGHDT; CDR2 reads YNNKEL (reference sequence). Written as DNA, the CDR3 is TGTGCCAGCAGCCCGTGGACAGGCCACGACGAGCAGTACTTC. Protein product: CASSPWTGHDEQYF.

The chain carries TRBV3-1 (or the pseudogene TRBV3-2) and TRBJ2-7, with no clear D. V was cut by 1 base and J by 7 bases, with 8 bases left in between. The germline V gene encodes CDR1 LGHDT and CDR2 YNNKEL (reference sequence). The CDR3 has 12 residues. CDR3 region: CASSQGIREQYF. The DNA of the CDR3 is TGTGCCAGCAGCCAAGGAATCAGGGAGCAGTACTTC.